This T cell receptor beta chain was captured by sequencing in a study of T cells expressing NK-cell markers. Whole-study context: Sorted CD3+CD56-NKG2C+, CD3+CD56+NKG2C- and CD3+CD56+NKG2C+ T cells were the source of the TCR beta repertoires. The sequencing cohort of eight donors included seven HCMV-seropositive individuals and one seronegative individual. Study conclusions and caveats: The HCMV specificity of the expanded NKG2C+ T cell clones stayed unresolved.

5'RACE template switching built TCR beta cDNA with unique molecular identifiers. TCRdb re-called the 5' RACE reads; one entry per CDR3 protein, DNA not given. The sample table includes 500,000 or so distinct CDR3 sequences. The CDR3 covers 12 residues. Germline V gene sequence: CDR1 SGHRS, CDR2 YFSETQ. Comment on this clonotype: What it binds is not known.

This rearrangement joins TRBV5-1 to TRBJ2-3. The TCR comes from a man in his late teens or twenties in good health. The sample was blood T cells: a sorted CD56 or NKG2C T cell subset, CD4+ or CD8+ T cells, or bulk PBMC T cells (not recorded which). The CDR3 reads CASSGQGDTQYF.